This T cell receptor beta chain was documented in a study of blood T cell repertoires in COVID-19. In the study overall: Collection of acute and convalescent COVID-19 samples took place in the United States, Italy and Spain.

This table comes from immunoSEQ multiplex PCR, and its TCRdb copy is limited to in-frame clones, with some not included. Seen here are some 260,000 clones, 82% observed once, and the top ten hold 4.5% to 5%. The V and J ends lost 3 bases and 6 bases respectively, with 8 bases between them. There are 13 residues in the CDR3. Looked up from germline, CDR1 is KGHSH and CDR2 is LQKENI. A single count supports this clone. The sequencing input was peripheral blood. The chain links TRBV18 to TRBJ2-2; weak D call: TRBD1 (6 bases). The source of this sequence is a woman aged 80 or over with active or convalescent COVID-19. CDR3 in amino acids: CASSPRQAGELFF. Here the CDR3 DNA reads TGTGCCAGCTCACCGAGACAGGCCGGGGAGCTGTTTTTT.